The clone carrying this TCR beta chain was seen at least ten times. The data belong to a study of CD8+ T cells in alopecia areata. At the level of the study: A 6-month period off drug followed tofacitinib, which lasted 6 to 18 months.

From germline, CDR1 is SGHDT and CDR2 YYEEEE. V was pared by 4 bases and J by 2 bases, with 7 bases between. CDR3 length: 13 residues. As for treatment: oral pan-JAK inhibitor, 5-10 mg twice daily. Samples from alopecia areata patients were lesional scalp punch biopsies and peripheral blood. cDNA prepared by RNA extraction and subsequent reverse transcription served as the template for sequencing. TCRdb's copy holds only in-frame clones and misses some; the assay was immunoSEQ multiplex PCR. The sample contains roughly 210,000 clones, around two fifths of which appear only once. The sample here was CD4+ T cells sorted from blood, taken at approximately week 36, from a patient treated with tofacitinib. The receptor comes from a human donor with alopecia areata. The rearrangement links TRBV5-6 to TRBJ2-1; D remains ambiguous. CDR3 loop: CASSVQAYNEQFF. CDR3 coding DNA: TGTGCCAGCAGCGTCCAGGCCTACAATGAGCAGTTCTTC.